This entry is about one T cell receptor beta chain. The entry originates in a study of blood T cell repertoires in COVID-19. In the study overall: The United States, Italy and Spain were the sources of the acute and convalescent COVID-19 samples. The cDNA or gDNA used as material had been derived from T cells, B-cell-depleted T cells, or PBMCs.

Germline V gene sequence: CDR1 SGHTA, CDR2 FQGNSA. There are 15 residues in the CDR3. The germline V and J ends were trimmed by 2 bases and 4 bases, with 11 bases remaining between them. Per the original data handling: Reference gene primer amplification in the assay estimated nucleated cell counts. This table comes from immunoSEQ multiplex PCR, and its TCRdb copy is limited to in-frame clones, with some not included. V, J and clone size derive from that table, while D and trimming were established from the DNA sequence. The sample carries about 160,000 clones, over 75% recorded once. The chain carries TRBV7-2 and TRBJ2-2; tentatively, D is TRBD2 (6 bases). The TCR originated in a man in his 70s who had recovered from COVID-19. Sequencing used peripheral blood. The CDR3 here is CASSLSGRGTGELFF. The CDR3 DNA is TGTGCCAGCAGCTTATCTGGGCGGGGCACCGGGGAGCTGTTTTTT. The complete variable domain, with remaining parts taken from reference TRBV7-2 and TRBJ2-2, reads GAGVSQSPSNKVTEKGKDVELRCDPISGHTALYWYRQSLGQGLEFLIYFQGNSAPDKSGLPSDRFSAERTGGSVSTLTIQRTQQEDSAVYLCASSLSGRGTGELFFGEGSRLTVL.